This passage covers 24 T cell receptor beta chains from one sample sequenced in a study of shared T cell receptors in the human thymus. Here immunoSEQ multiplex PCR was the method, and the copy in TCRdb shows in-frame clones only, minus some. The table lists hundreds of thousands of clones, more than 70% of them singletons. The data were also submitted as part of a second study, on human thymus T cells.

Input material: thymocytes. The receptor source for this set is a boy in the first two years of life with a congenital heart defect.

The chain employs TRBV11-2 and TRBJ2-7; 8 bases are a match to TRBD1. CDR1 and CDR2 from the germline V gene are SGHAT and FQNNGV. The V and J ends lost 6 bases and 0 bases, in that order; junction bases with no gene match: 7. The length of the CDR3 is 15 residues. CDR3 bases: TGTGCCAGCAGTTGGACAGGGTCTAGCTCCTACGAGCAGTACTTC. Protein product: CASSWTGSSSYEQYF. The variable domain in full, completed from reference TRBV11-2 and TRBJ2-7, reads EAGVAQSPRYKIIEKRQSVAFWCNPISGHATLYWYQQILGQGPKLLIQFQNNGVVDDSQLPKDRFSAERLKGVDSTLKIQPAKLEDSAVYLCASSWTGSSSYEQYFGPGTRLTVT.

The J gene is TRBJ2-2, the V gene TRBV2, with 9 bases identical to TRBD2. The junction had 12 bases not matched to a gene; V was cut back by 3 bases and J by 4 bases. The CDR3 consists of 18 residues. Looked up from germline, CDR1 is SNHLY and CDR2 is FYNNEI. In DNA, the CDR3 is TGTGCCAGCAGTGAGATGATAGCGGGGGAGCGGTCCACCGGGGAGCTGTTTTTT. Encoded protein: CASSEMIAGERSTGELFF.

This clone was recorded once. The V and J genes are TRBV7-2 and TRBJ1-4; no clear D. This CDR3 is built from 15 residues. The V gene lost 2 bases and the J gene lost 1 base, with 8 bases spanning the gap. Germline V CDR1 and CDR2: SGHTA, FQGNSA. The DNA of the CDR3 is TGTGCCAGCAGCTTATTTCCGGGAACTAATGAAAAACTGTTTTTT. Translation: CASSLFPGTNEKLFF.

About this clone itself: Other DNA sequences from this sample encode an identical CDR3 as well. V gene TRBV18 combines with J gene TRBJ2-5; 8 bases align to TRBD2. V lost 3 bases and J lost 2; bases outside the gene matches: 5. CDR1 is KGHSH and CDR2 is LQKENI in the germline V gene. This CDR3 is built from 15 residues. In DNA form, the CDR3 reads TGTGCCAGCTCACCTTTAGCGGGATCGCAAGAGACCCAGTACTTC. It translates to CASSPLAGSQETQYF.

This sequence joins TRBV15 and TRBJ2-3; TRBD2 matches at 7 bases. The V gene end was trimmed by 2 bases and the J gene end by 4 bases; junction bases not matched to a gene: 3. The CDR3 runs 14 residues. Germline V gives CDR1 LNHNV, CDR2 YYDKDF (reference sequence). CDR3 bases: TGTGCCACCAGCAGACTAGCGGTAGCAGATACGCAGTATTTT. As protein: CATSRLAVADTQYF.

The chain joins TRBV6-5 to TRBJ2-3; a possible D gene is TRBD1 (5 bases). Trimming removed 6 bases at V and 2 bases at J, with 15 bases between. The length of the CDR3 is 15 residues. The germline V gene has CDR1 MNHEY and CDR2 SVGAGI. CDR3 nucleotide sequence: TGTGCCAGCAGGATGACCTCAGGGATCACAGATACGCAGTATTTT. Translated, it gives CASRMTSGITDTQYF.

The V gene is TRBV14, the J gene TRBJ2-3; 8 bases agree with TRBD2. V was pared by 3 bases and J by 0 bases, with 8 bases of the junction left unmatched. Looked up from germline, CDR1 is SGHDN and CDR2 is FVKESK. This CDR3 has 17 amino acids. This CDR3 reads CASSQGVAGPSTDTQYF. For the CDR3, the DNA is TGTGCCAGCAGCCAGGGTGTAGCGGGACCTAGCACAGATACGCAGTATTTT.

The V and J genes are TRBV19 and TRBJ1-5; 12 nucleotides agree with TRBD1. This CDR3 contains 18 residues. CDR1 and CDR2 from the germline V gene are LNHDA and SQIVND (reference sequence). J lost 4 bases, V lost 8 bases, and 15 bases had no gene match. The CDR3 protein is CASRLRDRGPQPNQPQHF. CDR3 bases: TGTGCCAGTCGCCTCCGGGACAGGGGGCCACAGCCGAATCAGCCCCAGCATTTT.

The chain combines TRBV2 with TRBJ2-3, with 7 bases fitting TRBD2. V shed 4 bases and J 1 base; nucleotides not matched to a gene: 5. The CDR3 contains 15 residues. CDR1 and CDR2 (germline): SNHLY, FYNNEI. CDR3 loop: CASSVDLAGTDTQYF. In DNA, the CDR3 is TGTGCCAGCAGTGTCGATCTAGCGGGCACAGATACGCAGTATTTT.

The J gene is TRBJ2-2, the V gene TRBV2, with TRBD2 identical over 12 bases. Germline-derived CDR1 and CDR2 are SNHLY and FYNNEI. V gave up 10 bases and J gave up 5 bases; unmatched junction bases: 8. The CDR3 covers 15 residues. The CDR3 spells CAIRLAGEYTGELFF. In nucleotides, the CDR3 is TGTGCCATCCGACTAGCGGGGGAATATACCGGGGAGCTGTTTTTT.

J is TRBJ2-1 and V is TRBV4-1, with 7 nucleotides matching TRBD1. V was clipped by 8 bases and J by 4 bases; unmatched bases: 11. CDR3 size: 15 residues. CDR1 MGHRA and CDR2 YSYEKL come from the germline V gene. The CDR3 DNA sequence: TGCGCCAGCGTCGACGTAGACAGGGATTACAATGAGCAGTTCTTC. This encodes CASVDVDRDYNEQFF.

CDR3 residues: CASSETRQFF. Here the CDR3 DNA reads TGTGCCAGCAGTGAAACTCGGCAGTTCTTC. V and J are TRBV6-1 and TRBJ2-1; no clear D gene. CDR3 size: 10 residues. The V gene's germline CDR1 is MNHNS and CDR2 SASEGT. V shed 2 bases and J shed 12 bases, with 5 bases lying between them.

The chain is built from TRBV5-4 and TRBJ2-1; TRBD1 is a possible D gene (6 bases). The CDR3 totals 15 residues. The ends were cut back, 4 bases at V and 9 bases at J, with 20 bases in the middle. CDR1 and CDR2 from the germline V gene are SGHNT and YYREEE (reference sequence). The CDR3 sequence: CASSLGLPGVSEQFF. CDR3 nucleotides: TGTGCCAGCAGCCTGGGCCTCCCAGGGGTGAGTGAGCAGTTCTTC.

This clone occurred once. The chain links TRBV10-3 to TRBJ2-7, with TRBD2 as a possible D gene (6 bases). The CDR3 covers 22 residues. Trimming took off 4 bases at V and 5 bases at J, with 39 bases between the two ends. Germline V gene sequence: CDR1 ENHRY, CDR2 SYGVKD. The CDR3 here is CAISVSAVGQKDYRASLHEQYF. In DNA form, the CDR3 reads TGTGCCATCAGTGTGAGCGCCGTCGGCCAAAAGGACTACCGGGCTAGTTTGCACGAGCAGTACTTC.

This clone was detected only a few times. V usage is TRBV4-1 and J usage is TRBJ2-3; TRBD2 might be the D (5 bases). Deletions cut 1 base from V and 2 bases from J, with 19 bases between. The CDR3 contains 18 residues. Germline V CDR1 and CDR2: MGHRA, YSYEKL. CDR3 loop: CASSQGFAGRAYTDTQYF. The CDR3 DNA reads as TGCGCCAGCAGCCAAGGGTTCGCGGGTAGGGCTTACACAGATACGCAGTATTTT.

The chain links TRBV7-2 to TRBJ2-3; TRBD2 matches at 8 bases. Germline V gene sequence: CDR1 SGHTA, CDR2 FQGNSA. The V and J ends lost 2 bases and 2 bases, in that order; junction bases with no gene match: 15. CDR3 length: 19 amino acids. Here the CDR3 DNA reads TGTGCCAGCAGCTTATCCGAGAACAAGCGGGAGCCAAACACAGATACGCAGTATTTT. It specifies CASSLSENKREPNTDTQYF. The full variable domain, with the rest looked up from reference TRBV7-2 and TRBJ2-3, is GAGVSQSPSNKVTEKGKDVELRCDPISGHTALYWYRQSLGQGLEFLIYFQGNSAPDKSGLPSDRFSAERTGGSVSTLTIQRTQQEDSAVYLCASSLSENKREPNTDTQYFGPGTRLTVL.

The chain links TRBV19 to TRBJ1-5; 7 positions match TRBD1. V lost 3 bases and J lost 4; bases outside the gene matches: 6. CDR3 length: 15 residues. CDR1 is LNHDA, CDR2 SQIVND, per germline (reference sequence). CDR3 in amino acids: CASSIYDRVNQPQHF. CDR3 in DNA: TGTGCCAGTAGTATTTACGACAGGGTAAATCAGCCCCAGCATTTT.

This clone was detected once. The chain has TRBV5-1 and TRBJ2-1, with a weak D call TRBD2 (6 bases). The CDR3 loop spans 14 amino acids. Germline V gene data show CDR1 as SGHRS and CDR2 as YFSETQ. Trimming left V 1 base short and J 14 bases short, with 19 bases between. The CDR3 loop reads CASSLSAGGGKEFF. CDR3 DNA sequence: TGCGCCAGCAGCTTGTCGGCTGGGGGAGGAAAGGAGTTCTTC.

The rearrangement joins TRBV28 to TRBJ1-4; TRBD1 might be the D (5 bases). This CDR3 is built from 15 residues. The V end was cut by 4 bases, the J end by 5 bases, with 14 bases between. Germline CDR1 is MDHEN and CDR2 is SYDVKM. The DNA for the CDR3 is TGTGCCAGCAGTTCTCCATCCGGGGGGAATGAAAAACTGTTTTTT. Residues: CASSSPSGGNEKLFF.

This clone was counted once. The rearrangement uses TRBV4-3 and TRBJ2-3, with D possibly matching TRBD1 (5 bases). The CDR3 runs 13 residues. The V and J ends lost 5 bases and 6 bases respectively, with 12 bases between them. Germline CDR1 LGHNA, CDR2 YSLEER. CDR3: CASSSQQADTQYF. CDR3 coding DNA: TGCGCCAGCAGCTCCCAACAGGCGGATACGCAGTATTTT.

This rearrangement joins TRBV29-1 to TRBJ2-1, with 9 nucleotides matching TRBD1. The CDR3 is made up of 11 amino acids. J gave up 7 bases and V 7 bases, and 2 bases lay outside the gene matches. CDR1 and CDR2 from the germline V gene are SQVTM and ANQGSEA. The CDR3 coding sequence is TGCAGCGCCGGACAGGGGAATGAGCAGTTCTTC. Encoded protein: CSAGQGNEQFF.

The chain uses TRBV6-6 and TRBJ1-3; D gene uncertain. The CDR3 runs 14 residues. Germline CDR1 and CDR2: MNHNY and SVGAGI (reference sequence). V lost 2 bases, J lost 0 bases, and 5 bases lay in between. CDR3 DNA: TGTGCCAGCAGTTACAATAACTCTGGAAACACCATATATTTT. As protein: CASSYNNSGNTIYF.

V gene TRBV10-3 combines with J gene TRBJ2-5, with 9 positions matching TRBD2. Trimming took 4 bases from V and 4 from J; bases not matched to a gene: 7. The CDR3 spans 15 residues. Germline V gives CDR1 ENHRY, CDR2 SYGVKD. CDR3 in amino acids: CAISATSGLLETQYF. CDR3 DNA: TGTGCCATCAGTGCGACTAGCGGCCTTCTAGAGACCCAGTACTTC.

The V call is TRBV19, the J call TRBJ1-1; TRBD1 matches at 7 bases. V was pared by 4 bases and J by 6 bases, with 8 bases of the junction left unmatched. The CDR3 runs to 14 residues. Germline V gives CDR1 LNHDA, CDR2 SQIVND (reference sequence). The CDR3 bases are TGTGCCAGTAGTAAACGACAGGGTCGAGCTGAAGCTTTCTTT. It specifies CASSKRQGRAEAFF.